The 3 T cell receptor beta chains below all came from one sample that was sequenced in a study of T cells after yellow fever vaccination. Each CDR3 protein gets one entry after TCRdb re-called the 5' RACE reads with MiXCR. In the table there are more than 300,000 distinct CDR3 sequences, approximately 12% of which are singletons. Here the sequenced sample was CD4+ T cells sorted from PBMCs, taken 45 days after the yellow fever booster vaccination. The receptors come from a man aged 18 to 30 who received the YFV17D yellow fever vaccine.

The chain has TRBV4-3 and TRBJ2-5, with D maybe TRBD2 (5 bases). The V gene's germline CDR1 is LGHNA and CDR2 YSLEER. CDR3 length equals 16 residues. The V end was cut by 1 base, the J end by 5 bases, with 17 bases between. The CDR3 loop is CASSQGNRAWEETQYF. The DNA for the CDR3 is TGCGCCAGCAGCCAAGGGAATCGGGCCTGGGAGGAGACCCAGTACTTC.

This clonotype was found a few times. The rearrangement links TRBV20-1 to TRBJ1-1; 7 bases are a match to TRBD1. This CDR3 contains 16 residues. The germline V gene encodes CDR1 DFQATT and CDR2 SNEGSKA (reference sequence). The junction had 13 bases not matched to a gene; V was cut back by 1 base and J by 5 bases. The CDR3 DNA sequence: TGCAGTGCTAGAGGGGTGAGGGGGCGTTCGTGGACTGAAGCTTTCTTT. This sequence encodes CSARGVRGRSWTEAFF.

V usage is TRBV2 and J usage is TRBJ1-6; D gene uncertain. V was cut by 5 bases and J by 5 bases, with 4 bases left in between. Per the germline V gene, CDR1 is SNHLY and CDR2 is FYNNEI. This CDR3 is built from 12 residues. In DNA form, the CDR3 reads TGTGCCAGCAGTCGACATAATTCACCCCTCCACTTT. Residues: CASSRHNSPLHF.